This T cell receptor beta chain was found in a study of regulatory T cells in long-lasting Graves disease (dated by TCRdb to the early 2020s). Regarding the study in general: In the newly diagnosed Graves' disease group, patients had been taking antithyroid drugs for less than 3 months. This study used TCR sequencing and RNA sequencing of peripheral blood to compare persistent Graves' disease patients against newly diagnosed Graves' disease patients. The study was registered as a clinical trial and conducted in China. A total of some 33 samples were covered by TCR sequencing, comprising approximately 13 persistent and 20 newly diagnosed Graves' disease patients. Points the paper makes about the study in general: As a limitation, the authors acknowledged that the small sample size may reduce accuracy. Compared with newly diagnosed patients, persistent Graves' disease patients had lower TCR Shannon entropy and fewer highly expanded clones, which suggests clonal expansion. Only the TCR beta chain was sequenced and analyzed. Patients with persistent disease shared more public clonotypes (about 2,900) than newly diagnosed patients did (around 930). Only peripheral blood was studied, because thyroid tissue, the primary lesion, was inaccessible.

The time point label, read with the paper, signifies: newly diagnosed GD, antithyroid drugs for less than 3 months. RNA was extracted from PBMCs in TRIzol for both TCR sequencing and RNA sequencing. The diagnosis of Graves' disease was made according to American Thyroid Association guidelines. The patients came from an endocrinology department in Xi'an, China. Each patient gave about 10 milliliters of peripheral blood, collected in an EDTA anticoagulant tube. PBMCs were isolated by Ficoll Paque Plus density gradient separation without further T cell sorting. RNA quality was checked with an Agilent 2100 Bioanalyzer and agarose gel, and concentration with a NanoDrop 2000. This clonotype was recorded at least ten times. Its antigen is currently not known. The input lacks base qualities; no much larger clone sits a single base away. Preparation of the library involved multiplex PCR. Data came from an Illumina HiSeq 4000. CDR3 regions were amplified by Arm-PCR with iRepertoire HTBI primers to construct TCR beta libraries. Before sequencing, the PCR products went through gel purification. In the authors' own workflow: Gene usage analysis of CDR3 amino acid clonotypes used the approximately 62 TRBV and approximately 13 TRBJ segments found across samples. COPE and FqMerger were used to merge the filtered high-quality paired reads into contigs. BLAST was used to align contigs to IMGT TRBV, TRBD and TRBJ reference genes, with CDR3 defined following IMGT. Any clonotype with a frequency above 0.1% was counted as a highly expanded clone. Shannon entropy was used to measure repertoire diversity, and the Gini coefficient was used to measure V-J evenness. Clonotypes shared by more than one individual were considered public. TCRdb took the public reads, trimmed them with fastp at Q25, ran MiXCR for clone calling and kept in-frame beta chains. Rows matching on CDR3 protein sequence are summarized as one entry with the most common DNA and genes. These V and J calls derive from TCRdb rather than the authors' analysis. For this sample the table gives hundreds of thousands of distinct CDR3 sequences, of which 15% to 20% were detected only once. The ten largest clones represent 15% to 20% of the sample.

The data also belong to a second study, concerning T cells in Graves' hyperthyroidism and ophthalmopathy. That second publication adds: Graves' hyperthyroidism was defined as stable when no progression to ophthalmopathy occurred over 18 months of follow-up. The hyperthyroidism patients were between 18 and 65 years old and newly diagnosed, with a disease duration of less than 2 months. Exclusion was applied to patients with uncontrolled infections, other autoimmune diseases, pregnancy or lactation. Diagnoses were based on clinical symptoms, serum thyroxine and TRAb, thyroid ultrasound and orbital computed tomography. For the first round of RT-PCR on the TCR CDR3, the HTBI primer set was used together with the Qiagen OneStep RT-PCR kit. Most expanded thyroid clonotypes (frequency above 0.001) were also detected in blood, a finding suggesting that blood repertoires may reflect thyroid immune responses. A model built on a 13 V-J signature distinguished ophthalmopathy from stable hyperthyroidism, reaching about 89% sensitivity and about 81% specificity in cross-validation and 80%/75% in testing. In validation, the model predicted progression to ophthalmopathy a median of roughly 6.2 months before onset, with roughly 70% sensitivity and about 72% specificity. TCR V-J signatures able to tell the groups apart were searched for in a discovery cohort of more than 90 patients, of whom around 42 had Graves' ophthalmopathy and roughly 58 had stable Graves' hyperthyroidism. Prospective prediction of ophthalmopathy was tested in an independent validation cohort consisting of about 20 hyperthyroidism patients and some 17 patients who later progressed to ophthalmopathy. For training and testing, the 80 to 100 patients in the discovery cohort were randomly divided in a 7:3 ratio. Thyroid tissue and blood T-cell repertoires from several Graves' hyperthyroidism patients were also compared in the study. After sampling, hyperthyroidism patients received methimazole starting at 30 mg daily, and ophthalmopathy patients received high-dose intravenous methylprednisolone. A second multiplex PCR round built the libraries, followed by size selection and purification. Libraries were sequenced paired-end with 100 bp reads on an Illumina HiSeq2000. Raw data were processed with SOAPnuke, discarding reads with adapters, uncalled bases, mean Phred below 15, or no exact constant-primer or identifier match. COPE v1.2.5 was used to merge high-quality paired reads, and clonotypes were defined as unique nucleotide sequences. MiTCR v1.1 was used to align clonotypes to the IMGT TRBV, TRBD and TRBJ reference segments. Only V-J combinations with frequency above 0.0001, covering 98% to 99.2% of repertoires, were analysed. A TCS score was defined as the ratio of F50 (clonal expansion) to E x V (chaos), with BLOSUM62-based TCRdist applied between CDR3 peptides within each V-J. Welch's t-statistics and random forest reduced several hundred V-J features to 13, which were used in a naive Bayes classifier (R e1071). Sample size was not statistically predetermined, and blinding of investigators to group allocation was not performed. The paper reports TCR Vbeta CDR3 sequencing of about 140 peripheral blood samples: approximately 41 ophthalmopathy, under 80 hyperthyroidism and approximately 17 progressor patients.

The sequence came from a woman aged 25 to 39 with Graves disease. Donor details come from another sample of the same person, matched by shared clones. Here the sequenced sample was peripheral blood mononuclear cells (PBMCs), taken at new diagnosis, from a patient treated with antithyroid drugs.

The CDR3 sequence is CASSEALGNTEAFF. DNA sequence: TGTGCCAGCAGTGAAGCGCTGGGGAACACTGAAGCTTTCTTT. The rearranged segments are TRBV6-1 and TRBJ1-1; no D gene is confidently identified. V is shortened by 0 bases, J by 1 base, and the region joining them spans 6 bases. CDR1 MNHNS and CDR2 SASEGT were looked up in the germline V gene. Reading from cysteine to phenylalanine, the CDR3 counts 14 amino acids. The entry retains the CDR3 DNA only, 42 bases that are in frame from base 1.